These 26 T cell receptor beta chains share one sample of origin, sequenced in a study of blood T cell repertoires in COVID-19. The protocol was immunoSEQ multiplex PCR, while the TCRdb copy is restricted to in-frame clones and leaves out a portion. The table lists 110,000 to 150,000 clones, around 84% of them singletons, with over 4% in the top ten. The sequencing input was peripheral blood. These receptors came from a woman aged 50 to 60 with acute or convalescent COVID-19.

The CDR3 region has the DNA TGTGCCAGCAGCGTAGACGGGAATGAAAAACTGTTTTTT. Translating it yields CASSVDGNEKLFF. The gene calls are TRBV9 and TRBJ1-4; D is ambiguous. This CDR3 comprises 13 residues. V lost 0 bases and J 5 bases, leaving 5 bases between the germline ends. Germline CDR1 SGDLS, CDR2 YYNGEE.

This clone was observed a single time. V usage is TRBV3-1 (or the pseudogene TRBV3-2) and J usage is TRBJ1-2; no clear D gene. V lost 1 base, J lost 8 bases, and 8 bases lay in between. The germline V gene encodes CDR1 LGHDT and CDR2 YNNKEL (reference sequence). This CDR3 contains 12 residues. The CDR3 is CASSQVLEGYTF. The DNA of the CDR3 is TGTGCCAGCAGCCAAGTACTCGAGGGCTACACCTTC.

The rearrangement links TRBV27 to TRBJ1-2; no firm D call. With 4 bases removed from V and 4 bases from J, the gap between germline ends came to 10 bases. The CDR3 length is 13 residues. Germline V gives CDR1 MNHEY, CDR2 SMNVEV (reference sequence). This chain's CDR3 is CASSSQNFYGYTF. The CDR3 DNA reads as TGTGCCAGCAGTTCACAGAATTTCTATGGCTACACCTTC.

The chain uses TRBV9 and TRBJ1-6; D may be TRBD1 (6 bases). Germline CDR1 SGDLS, CDR2 YYNGEE. There are 18 residues in the CDR3. Deletions cut 3 bases from V and 3 bases from J, with 19 bases between. The CDR3 nucleotides are TGTGCCAGCAGCGCCGGTTCGACAAACAGGGACTATAATTCACCCCTCCACTTT. Translation gives CASSAGSTNRDYNSPLHF.

This clone has only a few counts. J is TRBJ2-5 and V is TRBV28, with D perhaps TRBD1 (6 bases). Trimming cost V 5 bases and J 1 base, with 11 bases left between them. Germline V lookup: CDR1 MDHEN, CDR2 SYDVKM. The CDR3 loop spans 14 amino acids. This CDR3 is CASSDTGSQETQYF. As DNA, the CDR3 is TGTGCCAGCAGTGATACAGGGTCCCAAGAGACCCAGTACTTC.

This chain uses TRBV7-9 with TRBJ1-2; no clear D gene. CDR1 is SEHNR, CDR2 FQNEAQ, per germline (reference sequence). V was cut by 1 base and J by 8 bases, with 20 bases left in between. CDR3 length: 16 residues. CDR3 sequence reads: CASSLDRNLNIGGYTF. The DNA of the CDR3 is TGTGCCAGCAGCTTAGACAGAAACTTGAATATAGGAGGCTACACCTTC.

This chain uses TRBV6-2 or TRBV6-3 with TRBJ1-1; no firm D call. This CDR3 has 13 amino acids. In germline, CDR1 is MNHEY, CDR2 SVGEGT. The V end was cut by 2 bases, the J end by 5 bases, with 9 bases between. The chain's CDR3 is CASSYIGSTEAFF. In DNA form, the CDR3 reads TGTGCCAGCAGTTACATCGGTAGTACTGAAGCTTTCTTT.

V usage is TRBV19 and J usage is TRBJ1-5; 10 bases line up with TRBD1. CDR1 and CDR2 (germline): LNHDA, SQIVND (reference sequence). The CDR3 loop spans 15 amino acids. After removal of 5 bases from V and 5 bases from J, the junction contained 6 bases not matched to a gene. DNA for the CDR3: TGTGCCAGTAGTCGTGGGACAGGGGCCGATCAGCCCCAGCATTTT. Translating gives CASSRGTGADQPQHF.

The chain couples TRBV6-2 or TRBV6-3 to TRBJ2-5; possibly TRBD2 for D (6 bases). V was cut by 0 bases and J by 4 bases, with 15 bases left in between. The length of the CDR3 is 16 residues. In germline, CDR1 is MNHEY, CDR2 SVGEGT. The CDR3 coding sequence is TGTGCCAGCAGTTACTCCTCGAGGAGGGACCGAGAGACCCAGTACTTC. Residues: CASSYSSRRDRETQYF.

The sample holds many counts of this clone. The rearrangement joins TRBV4-2 to TRBJ1-3, with 8 bases matching TRBD1. There are 15 residues in the CDR3. After removal of 6 bases from V and 4 bases from J, the junction contained 8 bases not matched to a gene. The V gene's germline CDR1 is LGHNA and CDR2 YNFKEQ. CDR3 DNA sequence: TGTGCCAGCAGTCTATCACAGGGGGAGGGAAACACCATATATTTT. Protein product: CASSLSQGEGNTIYF.

The chain has TRBV6-5 and TRBJ1-6; 7 bases are shared with TRBD1. The CDR3 covers 14 residues. The germline CDR1 and CDR2 sequences are MNHEY and SVGAGI. Trimming at V came to 6 bases and at J to 7 bases, leaving 6 bases not matched to a gene. CDR3 sequence (DNA): TGTGCCAGCAGGAGACAGGGAGGCAATTCACCCCTCCACTTT. It encodes CASRRQGGNSPLHF.

The chain employs TRBV5-1 and TRBJ1-2, with 9 positions matching TRBD1. CDR3 size: 16 residues. Germline trimming cut 0 bases from V and 4 bases from J; bases unmatched to any gene: 7. Germline V CDR1 and CDR2: SGHRS, YFSETQ. The CDR3 sequence is CASSLEAGTGTYGYTF. As DNA, the CDR3 is TGCGCCAGCAGCTTGGAAGCCGGGACAGGGACCTATGGCTACACCTTC.

The chain couples TRBV19 to TRBJ2-7; TRBD2 matches 13 bases. CDR3 length equals 16 residues. Germline loops: CDR1 LNHDA, CDR2 SQIVND (reference sequence). V was pared by 6 bases and J by 2 bases, with 7 bases of the junction left unmatched. DNA of the CDR3: TGTGCCAGTAGCCATGGGACTAGCGGGGTCCCCTACGAGCAGTACTTC. It translates to CASSHGTSGVPYEQYF.

The rearrangement links TRBV30 to TRBJ1-6; 7 bases are shared with TRBD1. Germline-derived CDR1 and CDR2 are GTSNPN and SVGIG (reference sequence). J was trimmed by 7 bases and V by 4 bases; bases with no gene match: 7. The CDR3 sequence is 14 residues long. The CDR3 region is CAWTLDRENSPLHF. For the CDR3, the DNA is TGTGCCTGGACCCTTGACAGGGAGAATTCACCCCTCCACTTT.

The V gene is TRBV6-6, the J gene TRBJ2-1; the match to TRBD2 covers 8 bases. J gave up 5 bases and V 1 base, and 7 bases lay outside the gene matches. The CDR3 is 16 residues long. Germline CDR1 MNHNY, CDR2 SVGAGI (reference sequence). The CDR3: CASSYWRGESNNEQFF. Written as DNA, the CDR3 is TGTGCCAGCAGTTACTGGCGGGGGGAGTCAAACAATGAGCAGTTCTTC.

The J gene is TRBJ1-3, the V gene TRBV30, with TRBD1 matching over 7 bases. Germline V gene lookup returns CDR1 GTSNPN and CDR2 SVGIG (reference sequence). V lost 5 bases to trimming and J lost 0 bases; unmatched junction nucleotides: 7. This CDR3 spans 15 amino acids. The CDR3 coding sequence is TGTGCCTGGGGCGCAGGGGGGTTCTCTGGAAACACCATATATTTT. This codes for CAWGAGGFSGNTIYF.

This chain's CDR3 is CASTATRQETQYF. CDR3 nucleotide sequence: TGTGCCAGCACCGCGACTAGACAAGAGACCCAGTACTTC. This rearrangement joins TRBV3-1 (or the pseudogene TRBV3-2) to TRBJ2-5; possibly TRBD2 for D (6 bases). V lost 7 bases and J 2 bases, leaving 11 bases between the germline ends. The CDR3 length is 13 residues. Germline V CDR1 and CDR2: LGHDT, YNNKEL (reference sequence).

The chain links TRBV11-2 to TRBJ1-1, with TRBD1 matching 8 bases. V dropped 5 bases and J dropped 10; count of bases not matched to a gene: 6. Germline values: CDR1 SGHAT, CDR2 FQNNGV. The CDR3 is 12 residues long. CDR3 loop: CASSRQGLIAFF. The CDR3, as DNA: TGTGCCAGCAGCAGACAGGGGTTGATAGCTTTCTTT.

The V gene is TRBV6-2 or TRBV6-3, the J gene TRBJ1-5; TRBD1 agrees at 7 bases. J lost 8 bases, V lost 6 bases, and 4 bases had no gene match. Germline CDR1 and CDR2: MNHEY and SVGEGT. CDR3 length: 12 amino acids. The chain's CDR3 is CASSATGEPQHF. The CDR3 DNA reads as TGTGCCAGCAGCGCTACAGGGGAGCCCCAGCATTTT.

This rearrangement joins TRBV5-6 to TRBJ1-3, with D possibly TRBD1 on 5 matching bases. Germline lookup yields CDR1 SGHDT and CDR2 YYEEEE. The V end was cut by 3 bases, the J end by 0 bases, with 10 bases between. This CDR3 spans 15 amino acids. The CDR3 coding sequence is TGTGCCAGCAGCTCGACAGCTCCCTCTGGAAACACCATATATTTT. It codes for CASSSTAPSGNTIYF.

The rearrangement links TRBV18 to TRBJ2-2; possibly TRBD1 for D (7 bases). Germline CDR1 reads KGHSH; CDR2 reads LQKENI. This CDR3 is built from 16 residues. V was shortened by 0 bases and J by 7 bases, with 15 bases between the two germline ends. The CDR3 spells CASSPPSRGVIGELFF. In nucleotides, the CDR3 is TGTGCCAGCTCACCACCGAGCAGGGGGGTGATCGGGGAGCTGTTTTTT.

In its sample, this clone was seen once. This chain uses TRBV6-2 or TRBV6-3 with TRBJ2-1, with D perhaps matching TRBD2 (6 bases). This CDR3 is 19 amino acids long. V shed 0 bases and J shed 8 bases, with 26 bases lying between them. Germline loops: CDR1 MNHEY, CDR2 SVGEGT. The CDR3 protein is CASSYSLSSREVLRDEQFF. The CDR3 DNA is TGTGCCAGCAGTTACTCGTTGAGTTCGCGGGAAGTACTACGAGATGAGCAGTTCTTC.

The rearrangement uses TRBV3-1 (or the pseudogene TRBV3-2) and TRBJ2-3; perhaps TRBD2 as D (6 bases). Germline V gene lookup returns CDR1 LGHDT and CDR2 YNNKEL (reference sequence). Trimming removed 1 base from V and 0 bases from J, with 17 bases in between. The CDR3 covers 18 residues. The CDR3 is CASSQGFSGDSSTDTQYF. The DNA of the CDR3 is TGTGCCAGCAGCCAAGGGTTTAGCGGCGACTCTAGCACAGATACGCAGTATTTT.

CDR3 residues: CASRGTANSPLHF. In nucleotides, the CDR3 is TGTGCCAGCAGGGGGACAGCAAATTCACCCCTCCACTTT. The chain recombines TRBV28 with TRBJ1-6; 7 bases match TRBD1. CDR1 and CDR2 (germline): MDHEN, SYDVKM. This CDR3 has 13 residues. V shed 6 bases, J shed 7 bases, and the junction held 3 bases outside the gene matches.

The chain joins TRBV9 to TRBJ2-5, with 7 bases identical to TRBD2. Germline V CDR1 and CDR2: SGDLS, YYNGEE. The CDR3 length is 14 residues. With 4 bases clipped from V and 5 bases from J, the junction kept 8 bases outside the gene matches. The CDR3 nucleotides read TGTGCCAGCAGCCCGTTGGGAGGGTGGGAGACCCAGTACTTC. This gives the protein CASSPLGGWETQYF.

The chain recombines TRBV18 with TRBJ1-1; D call uncertain. The CDR3 loop spans 13 amino acids. The germline CDR1 and CDR2 sequences are KGHSH and LQKENI. Deletions cut 6 bases from V and 4 bases from J, with 12 bases between. The chain's CDR3 is CASSPGRVTEAFF. The CDR3 region has the DNA TGTGCCAGCTCCCCAGGTAGAGTCACTGAAGCTTTCTTT.